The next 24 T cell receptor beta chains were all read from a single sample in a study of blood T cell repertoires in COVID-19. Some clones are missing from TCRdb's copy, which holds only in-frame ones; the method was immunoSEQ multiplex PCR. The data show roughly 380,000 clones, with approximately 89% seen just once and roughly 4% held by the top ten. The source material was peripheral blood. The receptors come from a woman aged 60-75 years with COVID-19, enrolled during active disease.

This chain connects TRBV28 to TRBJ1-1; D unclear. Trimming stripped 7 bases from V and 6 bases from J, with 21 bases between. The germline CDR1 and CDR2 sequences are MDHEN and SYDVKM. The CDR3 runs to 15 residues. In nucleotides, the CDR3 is TGTGCCAGCACCTCCGGGTCGGCCCAAGGAGCTGAAGCTTTCTTT. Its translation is CASTSGSAQGAEAFF.

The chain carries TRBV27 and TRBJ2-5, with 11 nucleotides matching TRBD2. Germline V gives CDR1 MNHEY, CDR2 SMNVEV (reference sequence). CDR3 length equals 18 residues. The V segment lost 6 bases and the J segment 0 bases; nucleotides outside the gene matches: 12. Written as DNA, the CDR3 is TGTGCCAGCAGCCCTCTACCGGGACTAGCGGCGTACCAAGAGACCCAGTACTTC. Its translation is CASSPLPGLAAYQETQYF.

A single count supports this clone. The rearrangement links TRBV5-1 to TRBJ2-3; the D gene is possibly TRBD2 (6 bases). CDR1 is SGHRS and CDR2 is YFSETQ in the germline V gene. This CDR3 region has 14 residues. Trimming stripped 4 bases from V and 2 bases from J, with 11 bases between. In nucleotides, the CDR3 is TGCGCCAGCAGCCTGCGGGGAGACACAGATACGCAGTATTTT. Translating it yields CASSLRGDTDTQYF. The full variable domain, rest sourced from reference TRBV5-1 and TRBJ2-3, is KAGVTQTPRYLIKTRGQQVTLSCSPISGHRSVSWYQQTPGQGLQFLFEYFSETQRNKGNFPGRFSGRQFSNSRSEMNVSTLELGDSALYLCASSLRGDTDTQYFGPGTRLTVL.

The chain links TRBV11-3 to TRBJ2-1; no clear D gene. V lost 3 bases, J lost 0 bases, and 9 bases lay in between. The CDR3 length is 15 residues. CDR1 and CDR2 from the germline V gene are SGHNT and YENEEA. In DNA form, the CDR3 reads TGTGCCAGCAGCTTGAGAACTGGCTCCTACAATGAGCAGTTCTTC. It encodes CASSLRTGSYNEQFF.

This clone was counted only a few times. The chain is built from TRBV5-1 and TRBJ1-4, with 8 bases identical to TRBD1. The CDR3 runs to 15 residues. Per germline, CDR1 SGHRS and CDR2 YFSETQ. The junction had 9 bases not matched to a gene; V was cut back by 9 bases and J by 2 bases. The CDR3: CATRQGTPTNEKLFF. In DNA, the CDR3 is TGCGCCACACGACAGGGGACCCCGACTAATGAAAAACTGTTTTTT.

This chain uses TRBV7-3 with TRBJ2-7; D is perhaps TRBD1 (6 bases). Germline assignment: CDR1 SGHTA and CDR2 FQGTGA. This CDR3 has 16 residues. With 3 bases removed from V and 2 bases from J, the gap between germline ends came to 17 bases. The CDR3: CASSLTGTLTAYEQYF. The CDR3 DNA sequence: TGTGCCAGCAGCTTGACAGGAACTCTTACAGCCTACGAGCAGTACTTC.

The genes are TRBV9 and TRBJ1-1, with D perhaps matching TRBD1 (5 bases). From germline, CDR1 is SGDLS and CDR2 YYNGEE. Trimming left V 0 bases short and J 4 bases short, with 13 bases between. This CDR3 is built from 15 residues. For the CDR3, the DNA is TGTGCCAGCAGCGTAGCTTCAGGGTGGAGCACTGAAGCTTTCTTT. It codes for CASSVASGWSTEAFF.

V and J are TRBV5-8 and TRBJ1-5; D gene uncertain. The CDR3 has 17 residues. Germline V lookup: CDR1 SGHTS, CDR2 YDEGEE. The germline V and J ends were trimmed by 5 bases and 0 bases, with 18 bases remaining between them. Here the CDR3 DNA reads TGTGCCAGCAGTTCCCAGGAGGGAAGGCATAGCAATCAGCCCCAGCATTTT. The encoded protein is CASSSQEGRHSNQPQHF.

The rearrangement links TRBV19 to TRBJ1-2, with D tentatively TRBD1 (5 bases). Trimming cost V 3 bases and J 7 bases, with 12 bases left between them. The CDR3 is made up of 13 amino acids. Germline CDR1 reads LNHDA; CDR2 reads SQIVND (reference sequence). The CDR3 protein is CASSMTEWFGYTF. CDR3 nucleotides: TGTGCCAGTAGTATGACAGAATGGTTTGGCTACACCTTC.

CDR3 amino acids: CASSLEGAVYTF. The CDR3 nucleotides read TGCGCCAGCAGCTTGGAGGGGGCGGTGTACACCTTC. The J gene is TRBJ1-2, the V gene TRBV5-1, with 7 bases identical to TRBD1. This CDR3 spans 12 amino acids. Per the germline V gene, CDR1 is SGHRS and CDR2 is YFSETQ. The trim removed 0 bases at V and 11 bases at J, leaving 4 bases unmatched. The variable domain in full, with the rest retrieved from reference TRBV5-1 and TRBJ1-2, is KAGVTQTPRYLIKTRGQQVTLSCSPISGHRSVSWYQQTPGQGLQFLFEYFSETQRNKGNFPGRFSGRQFSNSRSEMNVSTLELGDSALYLCASSLEGAVYTFGSGTRLTVV.

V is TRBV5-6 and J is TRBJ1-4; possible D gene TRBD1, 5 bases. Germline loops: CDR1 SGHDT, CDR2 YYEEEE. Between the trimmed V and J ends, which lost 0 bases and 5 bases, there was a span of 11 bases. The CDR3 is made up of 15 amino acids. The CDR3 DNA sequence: TGTGCCAGCAGCTTGGGGGGCGGGAGCAATGAAAAACTGTTTTTT. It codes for CASSLGGGSNEKLFF.

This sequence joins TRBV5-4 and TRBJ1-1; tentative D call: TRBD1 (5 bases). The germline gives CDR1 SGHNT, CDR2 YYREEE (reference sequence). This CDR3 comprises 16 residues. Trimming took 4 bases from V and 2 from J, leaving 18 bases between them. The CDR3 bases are TGTGCCAGCAGCCGACTACCTCGGGGGATAAACACTGAAGCTTTCTTT. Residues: CASSRLPRGINTEAFF.

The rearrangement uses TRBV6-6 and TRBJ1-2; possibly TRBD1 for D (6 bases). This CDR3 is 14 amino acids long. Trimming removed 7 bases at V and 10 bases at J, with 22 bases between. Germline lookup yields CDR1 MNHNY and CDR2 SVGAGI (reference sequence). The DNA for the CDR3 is TGTGCCAGCAACGAAGGTATGGGACACCGCATCTACACCTTC. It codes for CASNEGMGHRIYTF.

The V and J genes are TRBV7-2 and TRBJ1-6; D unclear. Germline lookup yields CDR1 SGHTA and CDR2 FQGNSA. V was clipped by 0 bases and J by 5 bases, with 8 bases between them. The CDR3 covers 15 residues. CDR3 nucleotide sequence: TGTGCCAGCAGCTTAGCGGCGGAAAATAATTCACCCCTCCACTTT. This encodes CASSLAAENNSPLHF.

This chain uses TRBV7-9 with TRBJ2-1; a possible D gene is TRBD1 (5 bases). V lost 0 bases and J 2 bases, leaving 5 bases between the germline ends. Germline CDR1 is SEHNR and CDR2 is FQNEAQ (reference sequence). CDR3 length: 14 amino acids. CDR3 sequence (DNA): TGTGCCAGCAGCTTAGCAGGGGCCTACAATGAGCAGTTCTTC. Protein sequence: CASSLAGAYNEQFF.

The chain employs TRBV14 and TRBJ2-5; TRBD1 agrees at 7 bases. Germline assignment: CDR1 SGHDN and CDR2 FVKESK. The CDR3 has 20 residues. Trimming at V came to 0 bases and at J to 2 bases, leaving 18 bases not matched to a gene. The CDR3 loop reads CASSQDWRFTGEDHQETQYF. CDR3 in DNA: TGTGCCAGCAGCCAAGATTGGAGATTTACAGGGGAAGATCATCAAGAGACCCAGTACTTC.

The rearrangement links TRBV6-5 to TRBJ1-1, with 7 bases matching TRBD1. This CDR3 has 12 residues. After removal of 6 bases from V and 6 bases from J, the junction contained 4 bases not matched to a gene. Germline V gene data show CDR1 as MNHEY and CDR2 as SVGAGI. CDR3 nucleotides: TGTGCCAGCAGCGACAGGGTCGCTGAAGCTTTCTTT. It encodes CASSDRVAEAFF.

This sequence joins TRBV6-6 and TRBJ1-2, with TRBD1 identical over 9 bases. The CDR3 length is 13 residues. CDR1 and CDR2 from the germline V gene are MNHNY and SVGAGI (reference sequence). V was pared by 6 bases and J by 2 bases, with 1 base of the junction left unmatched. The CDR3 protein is CASSTGGNYGYTF. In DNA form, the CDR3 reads TGTGCCAGCAGCACAGGGGGCAACTATGGCTACACCTTC.

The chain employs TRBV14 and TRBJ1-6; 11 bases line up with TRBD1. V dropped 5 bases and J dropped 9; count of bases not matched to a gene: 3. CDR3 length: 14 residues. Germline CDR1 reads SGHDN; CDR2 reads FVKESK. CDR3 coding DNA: TGTGCCAGCAGCTCCGGGACAGGGGGTTCACCCCTCCACTTT. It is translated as CASSSGTGGSPLHF.

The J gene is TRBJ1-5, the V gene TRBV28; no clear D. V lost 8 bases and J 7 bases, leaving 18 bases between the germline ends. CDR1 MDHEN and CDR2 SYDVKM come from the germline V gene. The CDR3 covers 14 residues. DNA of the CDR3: TGTGCCAGCCACTCGGGGATAGGTCGACAGCCCCAGCATTTT. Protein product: CASHSGIGRQPQHF.

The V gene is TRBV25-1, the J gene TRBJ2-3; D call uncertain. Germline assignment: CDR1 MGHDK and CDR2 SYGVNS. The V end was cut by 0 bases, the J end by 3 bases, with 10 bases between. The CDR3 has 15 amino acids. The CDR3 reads CASSEYRRETDTQYF. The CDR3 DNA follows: TGTGCCAGCAGTGAATATCGAAGAGAGACAGATACGCAGTATTTT. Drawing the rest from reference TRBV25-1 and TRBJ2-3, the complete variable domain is EADIYQTPRYLVIGTGKKITLECSQTMGHDKMYWYQQDPGMELHLIHYSYGVNSTEKGDLSSESTVSRIRTEHFPLTLESARPSHTSQYLCASSEYRRETDTQYFGPGTRLTVL.

The CDR3 here is CASSESWDRGVYGYTF. The CDR3 DNA is TGCGCCAGCAGTGAGTCGTGGGACAGGGGAGTCTATGGCTACACCTTC. The chain couples TRBV10-1 to TRBJ1-2; TRBD1 matches 10 bases. Germline V gene sequence: CDR1 WNHNN, CDR2 SYGVQD (reference sequence). The CDR3 length is 16 residues. Trimming took 0 bases from V and 4 from J; bases not matched to a gene: 5.

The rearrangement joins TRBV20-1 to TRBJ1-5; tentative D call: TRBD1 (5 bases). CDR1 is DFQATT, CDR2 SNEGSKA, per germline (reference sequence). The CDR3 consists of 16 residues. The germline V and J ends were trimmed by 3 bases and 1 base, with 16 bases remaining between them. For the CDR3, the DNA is TGCAGTGCTAGTGATACACGGAGGGGCAGCAATCAGCCCCAGCATTTT. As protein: CSASDTRRGSNQPQHF.

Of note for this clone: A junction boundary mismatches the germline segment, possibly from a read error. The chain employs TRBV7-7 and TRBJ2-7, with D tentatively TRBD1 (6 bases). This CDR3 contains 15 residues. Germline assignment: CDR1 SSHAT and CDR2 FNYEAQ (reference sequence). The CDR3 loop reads CASSSGTRGSYEQYF. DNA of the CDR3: TGTGCTAGCAGCTCCGGGACACGAGGCTCCTACGAGCAGTACTTC.